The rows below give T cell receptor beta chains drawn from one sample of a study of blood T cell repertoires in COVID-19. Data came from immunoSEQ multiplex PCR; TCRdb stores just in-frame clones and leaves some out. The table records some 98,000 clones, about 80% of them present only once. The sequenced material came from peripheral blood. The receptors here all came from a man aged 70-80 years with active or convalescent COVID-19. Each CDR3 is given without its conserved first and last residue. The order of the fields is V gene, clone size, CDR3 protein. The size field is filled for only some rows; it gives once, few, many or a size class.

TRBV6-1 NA ASTTGRYEQY
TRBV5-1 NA ASSMDRGPTNEKLF
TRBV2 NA ASVLNTETQPQH
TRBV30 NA AWSVPQGNNYGYT
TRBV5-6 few ASSWGQGLINYGYT
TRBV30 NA AWARSAYEQY
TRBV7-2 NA ASSLDRGREQY
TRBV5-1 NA ASSQNGLAGNEQY
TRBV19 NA ASTEGWGGTTEAF
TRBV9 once ASSVAGANTEAF
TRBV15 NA ATSRDRGMSGNTIY
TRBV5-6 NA ASSLRSASSYNEQF
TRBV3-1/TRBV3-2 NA ASSLTAGSGANVLT
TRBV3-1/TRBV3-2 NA ASSQESGSQRPLH
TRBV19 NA ASSTRTGGLGRTDTQY
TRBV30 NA ALEDRGYYGYT
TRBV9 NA ASSAQDNSNQPQH
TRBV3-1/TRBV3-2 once ASSQGRGLSGNTIY
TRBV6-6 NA ASSVLAGGRDTQY
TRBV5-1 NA ASSLGGAQETQY
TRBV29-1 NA SVEDRLHGYT
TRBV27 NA ASSLGSDGGTQY
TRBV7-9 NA ASSLAQGVETQY
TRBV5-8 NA ASSLGQGAGNTIY
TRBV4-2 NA ASSQDLILAGGREQF
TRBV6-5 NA ASSKGTDSNTEAF